Listed here are 24 T cell receptor beta chains from one sample, sequenced in a study of blood T cell repertoires in COVID-19. Clones were sequenced by immunoSEQ multiplex PCR, and TCRdb holds only the in-frame ones, with some missing. Of some 180,000 clones listed, about 85% are singletons. The sequenced material came from peripheral blood. The source is a man in his 60s with active or convalescent COVID-19.

The V and J genes are TRBV6-5 and TRBJ2-1; TRBD1 agrees at 11 bases. The V and J ends lost 5 bases and 8 bases, in that order; junction bases with no gene match: 8. Germline V gives CDR1 MNHEY, CDR2 SVGAGI. The CDR3 has 15 residues. The CDR3 DNA sequence: TGTGCCAGCAGTCCCGGACAGGGGGCAAGGGATGAGCAGTTCTTC. Its translation: CASSPGQGARDEQFF.

The chain combines TRBV6-5 with TRBJ2-7, with 9 nucleotides matching TRBD2. V lost 5 bases and J lost 4; bases outside the gene matches: 9. The CDR3 sequence is 15 residues long. Germline loops: CDR1 MNHEY, CDR2 SVGAGI. DNA for the CDR3: TGTGCCAGCAGTCGCTCGGGACTAGCCTCATACGAGCAGTACTTC. The encoded protein is CASSRSGLASYEQYF.

The V and J genes are TRBV5-1 and TRBJ2-5; 8 bases agree with TRBD2. Germline values: CDR1 SGHRS, CDR2 YFSETQ. The CDR3 loop spans 14 amino acids. The V gene end was trimmed by 2 bases and the J gene end by 5 bases; junction bases not matched to a gene: 5. The CDR3 reads CASSFSGDGETQYF. DNA for the CDR3: TGCGCCAGCAGCTTTAGCGGGGATGGGGAGACCCAGTACTTC.

The gene calls are TRBV19 and TRBJ1-5; TRBD1 agrees at 8 bases. CDR1 is LNHDA, CDR2 SQIVND, per germline (reference sequence). This CDR3 spans 16 amino acids. The ends lost 10 bases at V and 3 bases at J; junction bases unmatched: 14. The CDR3 DNA reads as TGTGCCACGCAGGACAGGGTAGGGGTGAACAATCAGCCCCAGCATTTT. Protein: CATQDRVGVNNQPQHF. Filled out from reference TRBV19 and TRBJ1-5, the complete variable domain reads DGGITQSPKYLFRKEGQNVTLSCEQNLNHDAMYWYRQDPGQGLRLIYYSQIVNDFQKGDIAEGYSVSREKKESFPLTVTSAQKNPTAFYLCATQDRVGVNNQPQHFGDGTRLSIL.

CDR3 residues: CASSLSGQFAANEKLFF. The CDR3 bases are TGTGCCAGCAGTTTATCTGGACAGTTCGCGGCTAATGAAAAACTGTTTTTT. The rearrangement uses TRBV27 and TRBJ1-4; TRBD1 is a possible D gene (6 bases). This CDR3 is 17 amino acids long. Trimming left V 0 bases short and J 3 bases short, with 14 bases between. Germline CDR1 is MNHEY and CDR2 is SMNVEV (reference sequence). The variable domain in full, with the rest retrieved from reference TRBV27 and TRBJ1-4, is EAQVTQNPRYLITVTGKKLTVTCSQNMNHEYMSWYRQDPGLGLRQIYYSMNVEVTDKGDVPEGYKVSRKEKRNFPLILESPSPNQTSLYFCASSLSGQFAANEKLFFGSGTQLSVL.

The V and J genes are TRBV2 and TRBJ2-2, with 8 bases matching TRBD1. V dropped 6 bases and J dropped 2; count of bases not matched to a gene: 2. CDR1 and CDR2 from the germline V gene are SNHLY and FYNNEI. The length of the CDR3 is 14 residues. The CDR3 nucleotides read TGTGCCAGCAGCGGACAGGGAAACACCGGGGAGCTGTTTTTT. Translating gives CASSGQGNTGELFF.

The rearrangement joins TRBV2 to TRBJ1-6; D not resolved. Germline assignment: CDR1 SNHLY and CDR2 FYNNEI. V shed 6 bases and J shed 9 bases, with 12 bases lying between them. The CDR3 totals 13 residues. The CDR3, as DNA: TGTGCCAGCAGCGGGAGAATGGGTTCACCCCTCCACTTT. Its protein product is CASSGRMGSPLHF.

The chain combines TRBV7-9 with TRBJ2-3; the D gene is possibly TRBD1 (5 bases). The CDR3 loop spans 13 amino acids. The germline V gene has CDR1 SEHNR and CDR2 FQNEAQ (reference sequence). The V end lost 0 bases, the J end lost 5 bases, and 6 bases lay between the germline ends. The CDR3 protein is CASSLAGRDTQYF. For the CDR3, the DNA is TGTGCCAGCAGCTTAGCGGGGCGAGATACGCAGTATTTT.

This chain links TRBV4-2 with TRBJ1-1, with 8 bases that match TRBD1. This CDR3 has 15 amino acids. J gave up 3 bases and V 2 bases, and 5 bases lay outside the gene matches. Looked up from germline, CDR1 is LGHNA and CDR2 is YNFKEQ. The CDR3 region is CASSQSGQGYTEAFF. DNA for the CDR3: TGTGCCAGCAGCCAATCCGGACAGGGATACACTGAAGCTTTCTTT.

The chain employs TRBV24-1 and TRBJ2-1, with unresolved D. The CDR3 runs to 13 residues. Germline V lookup: CDR1 KGHDR, CDR2 SFDVKD. The ends were cut back, 5 bases at V and 8 bases at J, with 12 bases in the middle. The CDR3 nucleotides are TGTGCCACCAGTGGGCAGAACGTCTATGAGCAGTTCTTC. Its translation: CATSGQNVYEQFF.

The gene calls are TRBV3-1 (or the pseudogene TRBV3-2) and TRBJ1-1; perhaps TRBD1 as D (6 bases). This CDR3 contains 14 residues. Germline V gene data show CDR1 as LGHDT and CDR2 as YNNKEL (reference sequence). Trimming cost V 0 bases and J 4 bases, with 9 bases left between them. In DNA, the CDR3 is TGTGCCAGCAGCCAAGATTTAGGGGGCACTGAAGCTTTCTTT. Its translation: CASSQDLGGTEAFF.

This chain links TRBV5-1 with TRBJ2-7; weak D call: TRBD2 (6 bases). Germline loops: CDR1 SGHRS, CDR2 YFSETQ. The CDR3 runs to 14 residues. V was shortened by 4 bases and J by 4 bases, with 15 bases between the two germline ends. CDR3 bases: TGCGCCAGCAGCAACCCGTCGGGGGAATACGAGCAGTACTTC. This codes for CASSNPSGEYEQYF.

The chain uses TRBV7-9 and TRBJ1-4; D possibly corresponds to TRBD1 (6 bases). Trimming left V 5 bases short and J 8 bases short, with 18 bases between. CDR1 is SEHNR, CDR2 FQNEAQ, per germline (reference sequence). This CDR3 has 15 residues. CDR3 DNA: TGTGCCAGCAGCCCCCGGACAGCCGGGGTGGAAAAACTGTTTTTT. It codes for CASSPRTAGVEKLFF.

The V gene is TRBV9, the J gene TRBJ2-1, with 7 bases aligning to TRBD2. Per the germline V gene, CDR1 is SGDLS and CDR2 is YYNGEE. After removal of 0 bases from V and 6 bases from J, the junction contained 6 bases not matched to a gene. There are 15 residues in the CDR3. In nucleotides, the CDR3 is TGTGCCAGCAGCGTAGACCCGGGAGGTGTCAATGAGCAGTTCTTC. Amino acids: CASSVDPGGVNEQFF.

The chain is built from TRBV3-1 (or the pseudogene TRBV3-2) and TRBJ2-7; TRBD2 agrees at 10 bases. V shed 0 bases, J shed 7 bases, and the junction held 0 bases outside the gene matches. The CDR3 is made up of 13 amino acids. Germline CDR1 LGHDT, CDR2 YNNKEL (reference sequence). The CDR3 nucleotides read TGTGCCAGCAGCCAAGATAGCGGGGGGGAGCAGTACTTC. This translates into CASSQDSGGEQYF.

V and J are TRBV12-3 or TRBV12-4 and TRBJ1-1; D gene unclear. CDR3 size: 11 residues. V lost 7 bases and J lost 7, with 10 bases in between. The CDR3: CASTINGEAFF. CDR3 in DNA: TGTGCCAGCACCATCAACGGTGAAGCTTTCTTT.

This clone was seen just once. The V gene is TRBV5-5, the J gene TRBJ2-7; the D gene is possibly TRBD2 (5 bases). Germline V gene data show CDR1 as SGHKS and CDR2 as YYEKEE (reference sequence). Trimming shortened V by 4 bases and J by 0 bases, and 14 bases separated the two germline ends. The CDR3 consists of 15 residues. In DNA, the CDR3 is TGTGCCAGCAGCGTAGGACCTACTAGCTCCTACGAGCAGTACTTC. This translates into CASSVGPTSSYEQYF.

V and J are TRBV6-5 and TRBJ1-2; TRBD1 matches 8 bases. This CDR3 region has 13 residues. Germline V gene lookup returns CDR1 MNHEY and CDR2 SVGAGI. J was trimmed by 6 bases and V by 2 bases; bases with no gene match: 2. This CDR3 is CASSYGQGHGYTF. CDR3 DNA: TGTGCCAGCAGTTACGGACAGGGACATGGCTACACCTTC.

The chain joins TRBV3-1 (or the pseudogene TRBV3-2) to TRBJ2-7, with 9 bases matching TRBD2. Germline loops: CDR1 LGHDT, CDR2 YNNKEL (reference sequence). The CDR3 covers 14 residues. V shed 2 bases and J 5 bases; nucleotides not matched to a gene: 4. Written as DNA, the CDR3 is TGTGCCAGCAGCCAAAGCGGGGGGTTCGACGAGCAGTACTTC. Translation: CASSQSGGFDEQYF.

This chain uses TRBV4-2 with TRBJ1-4; 8 bases map to TRBD1. The germline V gene has CDR1 LGHNA and CDR2 YNFKEQ. The V gene end was trimmed by 1 base and the J gene end by 0 bases; junction bases not matched to a gene: 13. This CDR3 comprises 20 residues. The CDR3 is CASSQVRGPGGLPTNEKLFF. The DNA for the CDR3 is TGTGCCAGCAGCCAAGTAAGGGGCCCAGGGGGCCTTCCAACTAATGAAAAACTGTTTTTT.

This clone was counted many times. The gene calls are TRBV6-5 and TRBJ1-5; weak D call: TRBD1 (5 bases). The V gene lost 4 bases and the J gene lost 2 bases, with 12 bases spanning the gap. The V gene's germline CDR1 is MNHEY and CDR2 SVGAGI. The CDR3 sequence is 15 residues long. The DNA for the CDR3 is TGTGCCAGCAGTTCCAGGGTAGCGGGCAATCAGCCCCAGCATTTT. It encodes CASSSRVAGNQPQHF.

This CDR3 is CASSLVGQGLKQFF. The CDR3 bases are TGTGCCAGCAGCTTAGTCGGACAGGGATTAAAGCAGTTCTTC. V is TRBV7-8 and J is TRBJ2-1, with 8 bases that match TRBD1. From germline, CDR1 is SGHVS and CDR2 FQNEAQ. The length of the CDR3 is 14 residues. V trimming: 1 base; J trimming: 11 bases; junction bases outside the gene matches: 7.

The chain joins TRBV11-3 to TRBJ2-5; 8 bases agree with TRBD1. V dropped 3 bases and J dropped 4; count of bases not matched to a gene: 7. The CDR3 is made up of 15 amino acids. CDR1 and CDR2 from the germline V gene are SGHNT and YENEEA. The chain's CDR3 is CASSFRTGKRETQYF. In DNA, the CDR3 is TGTGCCAGCAGCTTCAGGACAGGGAAGAGAGAGACCCAGTACTTC.

The chain links TRBV7-9 to TRBJ2-5, with 9 bases fitting TRBD1. Per germline, CDR1 SEHNR and CDR2 FQNEAQ (reference sequence). Unmatched junction bases numbered 11, after V lost 1 base and J lost 5 bases. This CDR3 contains 17 residues. The CDR3 bases are TGTGCCAGCAGCTTAGGTGCGGGAACAGGGGGCCTGGAGACCCAGTACTTC. Translated, it gives CASSLGAGTGGLETQYF.